A single T cell receptor (beta chain) is shown here with its context. The CDR3 contains 13 residues. V was pared by 4 bases and J by 5 bases, with 11 bases between. Germline CDR1 reads SGHTA; CDR2 reads FQGNSA. These data come from a study of blood T cells in healthy people across ages. A sample-barcoded 5' primer and a J-beta primer mix were used in a second PCR of about 7 to 12 cycles. In TCRdb, the 5' RACE reads were re-called with MiXCR into one record per CDR3 protein. The sample shows 1.5 million to 2 million distinct CDR3 sequences, 28% of them seen only once. With each sample, at least 5 micrograms of total RNA were extracted.

The V call is TRBV7-2, the J call TRBJ1-1, with D unclear. The sequencing sample was made of blood. The receptor was derived from a woman aged 25 to 39 in good health. The CDR3 DNA is TGTGCCAGCAGCTCGACGGTGAGGACTGAAGCTTTCTTT. Its protein is CASSSTVRTEAFF.